This T cell receptor (beta chain) was sequenced during a study of blood T cell repertoires in COVID-19. Study-wide background: The United States, Italy and Spain supplied acute and convalescent COVID-19 samples.

Assay used: immunoSEQ multiplex PCR; TCRdb lists only in-frame clones, some missing. The table includes approximately 300,000 clones, 80% to 90% detected once. Trimming left V 7 bases short and J 0 bases short, with 10 bases between. CDR1 MNHEY and CDR2 SVGAGI come from the germline V gene. The CDR3 has 14 residues. Sample: peripheral blood. The gene calls are TRBV6-5 and TRBJ1-5; D gene unclear. The sequence was obtained from a woman aged 40 to 50 with acute or convalescent COVID-19. The CDR3 loop reads CASTRQISNQPQHF. Here the CDR3 DNA reads TGTGCCAGCACTAGGCAGATTAGCAATCAGCCCCAGCATTTT.